This entry features one T cell receptor beta chain sequence. Its target antigen remains unknown. No base quality information exists; no much larger clone differs at one position. Each collaborating institution followed its own protocols to collect whole blood in K2EDTA tubes. Collaborator samples were shipped for TCRbeta analysis as frozen whole blood, isolated PBMCs, or DNA extracted from either sample type. According to the germline V gene (reference sequence), CDR1 reads PRHDT and CDR2 reads FYEKMQ. Between the V and J ends, shortened by 6 bases and 7 bases respectively, the junction contains 9 bases. The CDR3 numbers 11 residues from cysteine through phenylalanine. Only the CDR3 DNA is retained, 33 bases long and in frame from the first base. This specimen belongs to a study of blood T cell repertoires in COVID-19 (dated by TCRdb to 2018 to 2021). For the wider study: Collaborator samples came from the United States, Italy and Spain and covered acute and convalescent phases of COVID-19. Samples came from the ongoing ImmuneRACE study (first 160 participants) plus 1,254 subjects from 6 global collaborators. The dataset comprised deeply sampled blood TCRbeta repertoires from subjects exposed to, actively infected with, or recovered from COVID-19. A de-identified subject ID, COVID-19 status, age in years and sex were almost always included in the sample metadata. The repertoires were released in a freely available public database meant as a resource for research on the immune response to SARS-CoV-2. Where available, HLA class I and class II types were obtained from metadata supplied by the sample provider rather than from assay-based typing. The material from the prospective study consisted of cDNA or gDNA derived from T cells, B-cell-depleted T cells, or PBMCs.

Results the study describes overall, beyond this receptor: The quantity of clinical and demographic metadata differed by source and by participant and was supplied without curation.

TCRbeta CDR3 regions were amplified from genomic DNA by means of the immunoSEQ Assay, a bias-controlled multiplex PCR. In the source study's methods: Nucleated cell counts per sample were estimated from amplification of reference gene primers within the assay. Sequence reads were collapsed and filtered to measure the absolute abundance of every unique TCRbeta CDR3 rearrangement. Productive Simpson clonality was computed per sample as the square root of Simpson's diversity index over productive rearrangements. TCRdb holds this immuneACCESS table with in-frame rearrangements only. Some clones are missing; in checked studies, unresolved V genes explain under half, and the rest has no known cause. V and J calls and clone size are as listed in that table; D and trimming were resolved from the DNA. The sample table lists fewer than 350,000 clones, about 89% of them with a count of one. The top ten constitute about 5% of the sample.

The sequence was collected from a man in his forties or fifties with acute or convalescent COVID-19. Recombination connected TRBV13 to TRBJ1-1; TRBD1 is a weak D gene call, 6 bases matching. Sequences were obtained from peripheral blood. The DNA is TGTGCCAGCAGAGGGGGGGGTGAAGCTTTCTTT. This is translated as CASRGGGEAFF.